This TCR beta chain appears in the sequencing data of a study of neurological immune-mediated disorders. Germline values: CDR1 SGHRS, CDR2 YFSETQ. There are 13 residues in the CDR3. V gave up 4 bases and J gave up 6 bases; unmatched junction bases: 6. The table lists this clonotype with many counts. 5'RACE with 10-nucleotide random UMIs generated the cDNA. One entry per CDR3 protein, called by TCRdb with MiXCR from the 5' RACE reads. The sample records under 60,000 distinct CDR3 sequences, about 5.6% being singletons. This TCR was sampled from a young woman with multiple sclerosis. The sequenced sample was CD4+ T cells from blood. The chain combines TRBV5-1 with TRBJ1-2, with 7 bases matching TRBD1. CDR3 DNA: TGCGCCAGCAGCCTCTCAGGGGGTAATGGCTACACCTTC. Translation: CASSLSGGNGYTF.